These 16 T cell receptor beta chains were sequenced from one sample in a study of blood T cell repertoires in COVID-19. Using immunoSEQ multiplex PCR, the repertoire was profiled, and TCRdb retains in-frame clones only, with some absent. The sample includes about 250,000 clones, 65% to 90% seen only once; the top ten take approximately 8.6%. Material: PBMCs or T cells enriched from blood (not recorded which). The receptors shown here come from a woman aged 45-65 years with acute COVID-19.

The chain employs TRBV5-1 and TRBJ1-2; D gene ambiguous. The V gene lost 2 bases and the J gene lost 0 bases, with 11 bases spanning the gap. The CDR3 length is 15 residues. Germline V CDR1 and CDR2: SGHRS, YFSETQ. In DNA form, the CDR3 reads TGCGCCAGCAGCTTCGGCGGGGAGGCTAACTATGGCTACACCTTC. It specifies CASSFGGEANYGYTF.

The V gene is TRBV7-2, the J gene TRBJ1-2, with a possible D match to TRBD1 (5 bases). Per germline, CDR1 SGHTA and CDR2 FQGNSA. CDR3 length: 13 amino acids. V shed 2 bases and J shed 6 bases, with 10 bases lying between them. CDR3 region: CASSLWGDDGYTF. The CDR3 DNA reads as TGTGCCAGCAGCTTATGGGGGGATGATGGCTACACCTTC.

The chain links TRBV11-2 to TRBJ1-3; TRBD1 might be the D (5 bases). V shed 4 bases and J shed 4 bases, with 17 bases lying between them. The CDR3 totals 16 residues. Germline V gene sequence: CDR1 SGHAT, CDR2 FQNNGV. This CDR3 reads CASSYVSGGSGNTIYF. The CDR3 DNA follows: TGTGCCAGCAGCTACGTGAGCGGGGGATCGGGAAACACCATATATTTT.

This chain joins TRBV30 and TRBJ1-1; D possibly corresponds to TRBD1 (6 bases). The ends were cut back, 3 bases at V and 5 bases at J, with 22 bases in the middle. Per the germline V gene, CDR1 is GTSNPN and CDR2 is SVGIG (reference sequence). The CDR3 loop spans 16 amino acids. CDR3 nucleotides: TGTGCCTGGAGGGGTTTGGGGCAGGGGATTTGGACTGAAGCTTTCTTT. This codes for CAWRGLGQGIWTEAFF.

The rearrangement uses TRBV18 and TRBJ1-6; tentatively, D is TRBD1 (6 bases). This CDR3 is 16 amino acids long. Per germline, CDR1 KGHSH and CDR2 LQKENI. The V end was cut by 6 bases, the J end by 6 bases, with 18 bases between. This CDR3 is CASSLRGKVANSPLHF. DNA for the CDR3: TGTGCCAGCTCTCTCAGGGGAAAAGTCGCTAATTCACCCCTCCACTTT.

The chain couples TRBV9 to TRBJ1-3; 7 nucleotides agree with TRBD1. V was clipped by 2 bases and J by 0 bases; unmatched bases: 5. CDR1 is SGDLS and CDR2 is YYNGEE in the germline V gene. The length of the CDR3 is 16 residues. Written as DNA, the CDR3 is TGTGCCAGCAGCGTTCGGGACAGCCCCTCTGGAAACACCATATATTTT. Translation gives CASSVRDSPSGNTIYF. Looking up the rest from reference TRBV9 and TRBJ1-3 gives the full variable domain: DSGVTQTPKHLITATGQRVTLRCSPRSGDLSVYWYQQSLDQGLQFLIQYYNGEERAKGNILERFSAQQFPDLHSELNLSSLELGDSALYFCASSVRDSPSGNTIYFGEGSWLTVV.

The gene calls are TRBV7-9 and TRBJ1-4, with a tentative D call TRBD1 (5 bases). V was trimmed by 6 bases and J by 10 bases, leaving 18 bases between them. The CDR3 length is 14 residues. CDR1 SEHNR and CDR2 FQNEAQ come from the germline V gene (reference sequence). CDR3 DNA: TGTGCCAGCAGATCGGGTCTCCCCGGGGGAAAACTGTTTTTT. This sequence encodes CASRSGLPGGKLFF. Full variable domain (remainder filled in from reference TRBV7-9 and TRBJ1-4): DTGVSQNPRHKITKRGQNVTFRCDPISEHNRLYWYRQTLGQGPEFLTYFQNEAQLEKSRLLSDRFSAERPKGSFSTLEIQRTEQGDSAMYLCASRSGLPGGKLFFGSGTQLSVL.

The chain couples TRBV7-2 to TRBJ1-5, with 7 bases lining up with TRBD1. The CDR3 is made up of 15 amino acids. Germline trimming cut 3 bases from V and 1 base from J; bases unmatched to any gene: 3. Per the germline V gene, CDR1 is SGHTA and CDR2 is FQGNSA. For the CDR3, the DNA is TGTGCCAGCAGCTTGGCAGGGGGGAGCAATCAGCCCCAGCATTTT. It encodes CASSLAGGSNQPQHF.

The CDR3 protein is CASSPTTGGPTEAFF. The CDR3 DNA reads as TGTGCCAGCTCACCGACGACAGGGGGCCCCACTGAAGCTTTCTTT. The chain couples TRBV18 to TRBJ1-1; 10 nucleotides line up with TRBD1. Germline-derived CDR1 and CDR2 are KGHSH and LQKENI. The CDR3 runs to 15 residues. V gave up 3 bases and J gave up 4 bases; unmatched junction bases: 5.

The V and J genes are TRBV5-4 and TRBJ1-1; D might be TRBD1 (5 bases). The V end lost 4 bases, the J end lost 0 bases, and 13 bases lay between the germline ends. The CDR3 extends over 15 amino acids. The germline CDR1 and CDR2 sequences are SGHNT and YYREEE (reference sequence). The CDR3 bases are TGTGCCAGCAGCAAAGAGTTACAGGTGAACACTGAAGCTTTCTTT. Encoded protein: CASSKELQVNTEAFF.

This chain connects TRBV7-2 to TRBJ1-6; D is unresolved. Germline V lookup: CDR1 SGHTA, CDR2 FQGNSA. This CDR3 spans 15 amino acids. V was clipped by 3 bases and J by 6 bases, with 12 bases between them. The CDR3 region has the DNA TGTGCCAGCAGCTTCCTGGGGAGCCTTAATTCACCCCTCCACTTT. It encodes CASSFLGSLNSPLHF.

The chain couples TRBV6-1 to TRBJ1-2, with D hard to call. From germline, CDR1 is MNHNS and CDR2 SASEGT. V shed 3 bases and J shed 2 bases, with 7 bases lying between them. The CDR3 consists of 13 residues. The CDR3 bases are TGTGCCAGCAGTGACAGGAACAACTATGGCTACACCTTC. It specifies CASSDRNNYGYTF.

The chain links TRBV20-1 to TRBJ2-5; a weak D match, TRBD2 (5 bases). CDR1 and CDR2 (germline): DFQATT, SNEGSKA (reference sequence). The CDR3 runs 9 residues. The CDR3 DNA follows: TGCAGCGAGCGGGAGACCCAGTACTTC. It yields the protein CSERETQYF.

This chain uses TRBV18 with TRBJ1-1; TRBD1 matches 11 bases. The V segment lost 6 bases and the J segment 6 bases; nucleotides outside the gene matches: 6. The CDR3 length is 14 residues. Germline CDR1 KGHSH, CDR2 LQKENI. The CDR3 reads CASSIGQGAAEAFF. The CDR3 DNA reads as TGTGCCAGCTCTATAGGACAGGGGGCAGCTGAAGCTTTCTTT.

This clone came up a few times. This chain links TRBV7-9 with TRBJ1-1; D perhaps matches TRBD1 (5 bases). V lost 1 base to trimming and J lost 11 bases, with 17 bases between them. This CDR3 spans 14 amino acids. Germline V gene sequence: CDR1 SEHNR, CDR2 FQNEAQ (reference sequence). The CDR3 sequence: CASSLEGEGVVAFF. The CDR3, as DNA: TGTGCCAGCAGCTTAGAAGGGGAAGGGGTCGTTGCTTTCTTT.

The V call is TRBV30, the J call TRBJ2-1; 7 bases fit TRBD2. The V and J ends lost 3 bases and 0 bases, in that order; junction bases with no gene match: 2. The CDR3 length is 14 residues. The V gene's germline CDR1 is GTSNPN and CDR2 SVGIG (reference sequence). CDR3 coding DNA: TGTGCCTGGAGGCGGGAGAGCTCCTACAATGAGCAGTTCTTC. It codes for CAWRRESSYNEQFF.